The present T cell receptor beta chain was sequenced within a study of beta chain features in type 1 diabetes. Overall study results and limits: Among all four CD4+ subsets, Type 1 diabetes patients had TCRB CDR3s that were moderately but significantly shorter.

The germline V gene has CDR1 MGHRA and CDR2 YSYEKL. The CDR3 consists of 11 residues. The V and J ends lost 1 base and 10 bases respectively, with 5 bases between them. CD45RO/CCR7/CD25/CD127/CD95/CD27 separated CD4+ naive, central memory, regulatory and stem cell-like memory cells by sorting. Reverse transcription of all isolated RNA meant that expressed TCRB transcripts were sequenced. The protocol was immunoSEQ multiplex PCR, while the TCRdb copy is restricted to in-frame clones and leaves out a portion. The sample shows about 700,000 clones, roughly 13% of them seen only once. This clone was observed a few times. Its antigen is not identified.

Sequencing was carried out using naive CD4+ T cells from blood. The receptor's source is a man between 18 and 35 years old with type 1 diabetes. V and J are TRBV4-1 and TRBJ2-1; no firm D call. In DNA form, the CDR3 reads TGCGCCAGCAGCCAAGGGTCAGAGCAGTTCTTC. Protein sequence: CASSQGSEQFF.